The present T cell receptor (beta chain) was sequenced within a study of identical twins. Study outcomes and limitations: The study found that models underestimated out-of-frame TCR alpha sharing in monozygotic twins. Invariant MAIT and iNKT cells may have partly biased zero-insertion analyses.

V lost 7 bases to trimming and J lost 6 bases; unmatched junction nucleotides: 3. This CDR3 has 12 amino acids. The V gene's germline CDR1 is SQVTM and CDR2 ANQGSEA. In this sample, this clonotype turned up many times. Antigen unknown. A universal primer binding site was introduced by template switching. The final cDNA contained unique molecular identifiers. One entry per CDR3 protein results from TCRdb running MiXCR on the 5' RACE reads. The data show 570,000 or so distinct CDR3 sequences, 9.5% to 10% seen once. The data also belong to a second study, concerning yellow fever vaccine responses in identical twins.

The sample taken for sequencing was PBMCs. The sequence was obtained from a woman younger than 30 in good health. The chain uses TRBV29-1 and TRBJ2-2; TRBD1 matches at 9 bases. The CDR3 region has the DNA TGCAGCGCCGGACAGGGGTCCGGGGAGCTGTTTTTT. Amino acid sequence: CSAGQGSGELFF.